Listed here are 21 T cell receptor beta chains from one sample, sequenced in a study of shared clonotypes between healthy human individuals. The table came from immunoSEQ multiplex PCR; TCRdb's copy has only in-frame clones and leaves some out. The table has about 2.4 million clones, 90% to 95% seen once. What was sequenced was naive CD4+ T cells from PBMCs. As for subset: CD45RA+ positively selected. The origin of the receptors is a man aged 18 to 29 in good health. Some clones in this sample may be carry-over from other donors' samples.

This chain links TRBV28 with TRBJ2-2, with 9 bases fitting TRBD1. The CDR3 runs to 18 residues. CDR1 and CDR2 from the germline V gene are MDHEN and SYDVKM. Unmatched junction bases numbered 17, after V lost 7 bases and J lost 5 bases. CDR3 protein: CASTLFEGQGYGTGELFF. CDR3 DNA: TGTGCCAGCACTCTTTTTGAGGGACAGGGCTATGGGACCGGGGAGCTGTTTTTT.

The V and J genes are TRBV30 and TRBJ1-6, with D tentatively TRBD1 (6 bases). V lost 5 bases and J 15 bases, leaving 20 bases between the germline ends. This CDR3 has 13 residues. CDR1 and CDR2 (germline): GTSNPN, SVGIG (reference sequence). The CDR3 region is CAWSATGMDRLHF. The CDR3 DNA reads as TGTGCCTGGTCTGCGACAGGTATGGACCGCCTCCACTTT.

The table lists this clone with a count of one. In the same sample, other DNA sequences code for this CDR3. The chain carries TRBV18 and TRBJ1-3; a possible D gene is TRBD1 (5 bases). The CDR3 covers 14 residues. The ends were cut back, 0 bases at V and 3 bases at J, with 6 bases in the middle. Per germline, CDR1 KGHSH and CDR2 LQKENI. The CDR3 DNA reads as TGTGCCAGCTCACCACCGGGGGATGGAAACACCATATATTTT. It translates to CASSPPGDGNTIYF.

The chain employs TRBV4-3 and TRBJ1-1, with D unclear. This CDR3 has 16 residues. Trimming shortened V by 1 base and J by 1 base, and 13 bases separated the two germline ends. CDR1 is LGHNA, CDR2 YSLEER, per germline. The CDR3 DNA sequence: TGCGCCAGCAGCCAAGGGAAACAGCCTTCGAACACTGAAGCTTTCTTT. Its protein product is CASSQGKQPSNTEAFF.

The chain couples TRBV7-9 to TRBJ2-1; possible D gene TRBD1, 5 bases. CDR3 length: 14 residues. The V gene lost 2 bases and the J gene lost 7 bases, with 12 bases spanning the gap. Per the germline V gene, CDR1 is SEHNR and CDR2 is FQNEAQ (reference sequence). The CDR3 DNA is TGTGCCAGCAGCTTACTTCAGGGATCGAATGAGCAGTTCTTC. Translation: CASSLLQGSNEQFF.

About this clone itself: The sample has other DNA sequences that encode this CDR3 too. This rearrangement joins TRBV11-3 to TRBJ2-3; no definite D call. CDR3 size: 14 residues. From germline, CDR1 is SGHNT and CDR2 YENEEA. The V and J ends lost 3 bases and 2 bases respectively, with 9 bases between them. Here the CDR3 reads CASSLSSSTDTQYF. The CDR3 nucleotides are TGTGCCAGCAGCTTGAGCAGTTCCACAGATACGCAGTATTTT.

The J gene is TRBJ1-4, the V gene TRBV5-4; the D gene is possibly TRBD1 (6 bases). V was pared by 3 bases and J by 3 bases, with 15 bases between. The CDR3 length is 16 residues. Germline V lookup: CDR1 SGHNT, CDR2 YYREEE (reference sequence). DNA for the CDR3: TGTGCCAGCAGCTCCTTCCGGGACACATCTAATGAAAAACTGTTTTTT. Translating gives CASSSFRDTSNEKLFF.

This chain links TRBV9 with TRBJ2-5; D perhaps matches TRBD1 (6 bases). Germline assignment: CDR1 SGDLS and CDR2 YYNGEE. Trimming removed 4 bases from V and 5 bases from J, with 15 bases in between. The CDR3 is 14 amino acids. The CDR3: CASSTQTGGETQYF. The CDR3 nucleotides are TGTGCCAGCAGCACCCAGACAGGCGGGGAGACCCAGTACTTC. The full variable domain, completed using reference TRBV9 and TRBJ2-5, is DSGVTQTPKHLITATGQRVTLRCSPRSGDLSVYWYQQSLDQGLQFLIQYYNGEERAKGNILERFSAQQFPDLHSELNLSSLELGDSALYFCASSTQTGGETQYFGPGTRLLVL.

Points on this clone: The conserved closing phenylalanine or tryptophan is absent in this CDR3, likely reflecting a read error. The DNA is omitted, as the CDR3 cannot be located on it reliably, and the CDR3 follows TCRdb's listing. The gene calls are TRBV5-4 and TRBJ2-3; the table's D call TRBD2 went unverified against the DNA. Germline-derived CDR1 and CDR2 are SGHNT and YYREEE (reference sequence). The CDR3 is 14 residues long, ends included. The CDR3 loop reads CASHLPGLAGPGII.

In DNA, the CDR3 is TGTGCCAGCAGCTTACGGTCCCGGGCCGGAGCTTTCTTT. It codes for CASSLRSRAGAFF. The rearrangement uses TRBV7-9 and TRBJ1-1; no reliable D call. The CDR3 is 13 amino acids. Germline V gene sequence: CDR1 SEHNR, CDR2 FQNEAQ (reference sequence). The V gene lost 2 bases and the J gene lost 10 bases, with 14 bases spanning the gap.

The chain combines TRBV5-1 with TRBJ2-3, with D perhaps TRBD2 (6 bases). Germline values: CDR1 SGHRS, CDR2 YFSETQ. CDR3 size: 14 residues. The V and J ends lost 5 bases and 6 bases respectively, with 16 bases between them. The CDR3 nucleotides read TGCGCCAGCAGGGCTGGACTTGGGGGGGATACGCAGTATTTT. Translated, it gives CASRAGLGGDTQYF.

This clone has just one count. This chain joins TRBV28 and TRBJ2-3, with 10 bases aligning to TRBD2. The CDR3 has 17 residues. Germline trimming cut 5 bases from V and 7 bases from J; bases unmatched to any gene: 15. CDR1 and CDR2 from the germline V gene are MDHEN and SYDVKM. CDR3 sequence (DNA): TGTGCCAGCAGTACGCGGACTAGCGGCGACCCTGTCAATACGCAGTATTTT. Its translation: CASSTRTSGDPVNTQYF.

CDR3 sequence reads: CASSYGDRRYNEQFF. The CDR3 DNA reads as TGTGCCAGCAGTTACGGAGATCGAAGGTACAATGAGCAGTTCTTC. The chain recombines TRBV6-5 with TRBJ2-1; no firm D call. Germline-derived CDR1 and CDR2 are MNHEY and SVGAGI. The CDR3 covers 15 residues. V was shortened by 2 bases and J by 4 bases, with 12 bases between the two germline ends.

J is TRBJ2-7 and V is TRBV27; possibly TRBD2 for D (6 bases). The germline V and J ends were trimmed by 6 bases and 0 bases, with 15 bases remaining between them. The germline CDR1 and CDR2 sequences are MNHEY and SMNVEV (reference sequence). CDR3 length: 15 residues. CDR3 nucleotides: TGTGCCAGCAGCTTTAAACCGGGAGTCTCCTACGAGCAGTACTTC. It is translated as CASSFKPGVSYEQYF.

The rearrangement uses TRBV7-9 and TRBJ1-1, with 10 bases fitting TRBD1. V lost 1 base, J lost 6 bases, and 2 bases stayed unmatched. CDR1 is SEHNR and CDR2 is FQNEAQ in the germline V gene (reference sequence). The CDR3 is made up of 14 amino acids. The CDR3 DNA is TGTGCCAGCAGCTTAGAGACAGGGGGCTCTGAAGCTTTCTTT. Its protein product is CASSLETGGSEAFF.

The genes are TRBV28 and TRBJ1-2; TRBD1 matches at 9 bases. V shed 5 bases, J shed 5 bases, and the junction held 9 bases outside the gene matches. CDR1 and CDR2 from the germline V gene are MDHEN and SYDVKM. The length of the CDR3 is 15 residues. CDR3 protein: CASSVTGGASYGYTF. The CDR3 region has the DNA TGTGCCAGCAGTGTAACAGGGGGCGCTTCTTATGGCTACACCTTC.

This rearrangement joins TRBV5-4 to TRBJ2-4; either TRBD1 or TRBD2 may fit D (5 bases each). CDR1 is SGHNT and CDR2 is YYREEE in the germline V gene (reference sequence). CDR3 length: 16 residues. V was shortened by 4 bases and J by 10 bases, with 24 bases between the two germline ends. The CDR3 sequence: CASSQSGVGAGGIQYF. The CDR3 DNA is TGTGCCAGCAGCCAAAGTGGTGTCGGGGCCGGTGGGATTCAGTACTTC.

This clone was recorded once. The CDR3: CASSSLGQGTYEQYF. DNA of the CDR3: TGTGCCAGCAGTTCCCTAGGACAGGGAACCTACGAGCAGTACTTC. V usage is TRBV7-3 and J usage is TRBJ2-7; 8 nucleotides line up with TRBD1. Germline-derived CDR1 and CDR2 are SGHTA and FQGTGA. The CDR3 covers 15 residues. V shed 6 bases and J 2 bases; nucleotides not matched to a gene: 9. The full variable domain, its missing parts supplied by reference TRBV7-3 and TRBJ2-7, is GAGVSQTPSNKVTEKGKYVELRCDPISGHTALYWYRQSLGQGPEFLIYFQGTGAADDSGLPNDRFFAVRPEGSVSTLKIQRTERGDSAVYLCASSSLGQGTYEQYFGPGTRLTVT.

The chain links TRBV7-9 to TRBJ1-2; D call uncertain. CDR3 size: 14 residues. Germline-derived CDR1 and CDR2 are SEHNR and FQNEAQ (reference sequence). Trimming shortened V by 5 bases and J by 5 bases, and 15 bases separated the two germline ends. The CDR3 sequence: CASSHPQGGYGYTF. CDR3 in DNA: TGTGCCAGCAGCCACCCCCAAGGAGGTTATGGCTACACCTTC.

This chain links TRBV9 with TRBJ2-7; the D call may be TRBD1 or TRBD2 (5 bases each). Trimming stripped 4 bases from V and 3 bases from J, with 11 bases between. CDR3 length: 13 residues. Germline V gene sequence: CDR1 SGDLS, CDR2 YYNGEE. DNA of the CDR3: TGTGCCAGCAGCCCTACTAGGGGCTACGAGCAGTACTTC. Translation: CASSPTRGYEQYF.

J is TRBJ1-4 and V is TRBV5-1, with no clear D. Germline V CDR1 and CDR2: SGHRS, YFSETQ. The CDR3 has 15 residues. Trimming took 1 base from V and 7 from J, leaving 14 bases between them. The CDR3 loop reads CASSLFNLVGEKLFF. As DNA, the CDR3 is TGCGCCAGCAGCTTGTTTAACCTCGTGGGTGAAAAACTGTTTTTT.